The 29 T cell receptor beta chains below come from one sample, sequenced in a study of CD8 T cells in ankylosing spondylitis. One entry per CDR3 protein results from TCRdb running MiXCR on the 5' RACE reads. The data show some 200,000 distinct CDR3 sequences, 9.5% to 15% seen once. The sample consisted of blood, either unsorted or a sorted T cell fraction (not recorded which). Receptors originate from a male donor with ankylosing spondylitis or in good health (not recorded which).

CDR3: CATFPRIAGTEAFF. CDR3 sequence (DNA): TGTGCCACCTTTCCCAGAATAGCGGGAACTGAAGCTTTCTTT. The J gene is TRBJ1-1, the V gene TRBV7-9; no clear D gene. Germline V gives CDR1 SEHNR, CDR2 FQNEAQ (reference sequence). The CDR3 loop spans 14 amino acids. The V gene lost 10 bases and the J gene lost 5 bases, with 20 bases spanning the gap.

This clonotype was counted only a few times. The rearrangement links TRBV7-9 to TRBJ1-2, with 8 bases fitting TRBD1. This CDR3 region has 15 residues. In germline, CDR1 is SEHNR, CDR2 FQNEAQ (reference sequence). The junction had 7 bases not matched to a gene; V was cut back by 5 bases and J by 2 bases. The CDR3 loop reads CASSQRTGPNYGYTF. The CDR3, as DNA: TGTGCCAGCAGCCAAAGGACAGGGCCCAACTATGGCTACACCTTC.

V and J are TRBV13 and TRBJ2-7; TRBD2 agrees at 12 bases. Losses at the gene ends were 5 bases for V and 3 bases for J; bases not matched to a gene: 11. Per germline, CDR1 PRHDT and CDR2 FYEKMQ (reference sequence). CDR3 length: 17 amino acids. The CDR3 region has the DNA TGTGCCAGCAGCCTTGCACTAGCGGGAGGAAACTTCTACGAGCAGTACTTC. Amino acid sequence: CASSLALAGGNFYEQYF.

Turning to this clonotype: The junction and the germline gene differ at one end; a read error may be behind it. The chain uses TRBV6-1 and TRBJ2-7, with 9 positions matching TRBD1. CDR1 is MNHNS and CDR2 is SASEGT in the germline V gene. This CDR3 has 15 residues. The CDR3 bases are TGTGCCAGCAGGGAAGGACAGGGGAGCTCCTACGAGCAGTACTTC. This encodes CASREGQGSSYEQYF.

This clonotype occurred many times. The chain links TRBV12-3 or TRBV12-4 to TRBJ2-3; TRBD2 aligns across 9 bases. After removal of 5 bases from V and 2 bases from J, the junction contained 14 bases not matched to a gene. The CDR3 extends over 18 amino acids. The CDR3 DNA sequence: TGTGCCAGCAGTCTCCAAAGATGGCGGGAGGGAGACACAGATACGCAGTATTTT. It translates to CASSLQRWREGDTDTQYF.

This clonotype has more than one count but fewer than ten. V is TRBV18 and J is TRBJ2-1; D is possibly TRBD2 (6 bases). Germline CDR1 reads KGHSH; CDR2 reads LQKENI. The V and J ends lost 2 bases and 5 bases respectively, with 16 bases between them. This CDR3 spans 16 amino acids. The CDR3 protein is CASSPSREWWDNEQFF. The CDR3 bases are TGTGCCAGCTCACCAAGCCGGGAGTGGTGGGACAATGAGCAGTTCTTC. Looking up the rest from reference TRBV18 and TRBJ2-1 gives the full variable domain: NAGVMQNPRHLVRRRGQEARLRCSPMKGHSHVYWYRQLPEEGLKFMVYLQKENIIDESGMPKERFSAEFPKEGPSILRIQQVVRGDSAAYFCASSPSREWWDNEQFFGPGTRLTVL.

The CDR3 coding sequence is TGTGCCAGCAGCTCCGGGGCTTCACCCCTCCACTTT. The encoded protein is CASSSGASPLHF. The rearrangement links TRBV6-2 or TRBV6-3 to TRBJ1-6, with D maybe TRBD1 (5 bases). CDR1 and CDR2 from the germline V gene are MNHEY and SVGEGT. This CDR3 contains 12 residues. The V gene lost 6 bases and the J gene lost 9 bases, with 9 bases spanning the gap.

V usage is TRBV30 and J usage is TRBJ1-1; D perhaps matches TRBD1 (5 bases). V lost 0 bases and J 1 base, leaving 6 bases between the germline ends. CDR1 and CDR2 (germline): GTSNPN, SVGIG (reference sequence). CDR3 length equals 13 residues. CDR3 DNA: TGTGCCTGGAGTGTTCAGGGGAACACTGAAGCTTTCTTT. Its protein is CAWSVQGNTEAFF.

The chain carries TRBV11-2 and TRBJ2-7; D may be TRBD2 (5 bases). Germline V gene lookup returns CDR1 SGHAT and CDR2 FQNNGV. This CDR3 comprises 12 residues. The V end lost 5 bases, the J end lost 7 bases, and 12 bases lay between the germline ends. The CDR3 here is CASSLAGWEQYF. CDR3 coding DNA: TGTGCCAGCAGCCTGGCGGGTTGGGAGCAGTACTTC. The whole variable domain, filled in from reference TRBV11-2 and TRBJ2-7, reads EAGVAQSPRYKIIEKRQSVAFWCNPISGHATLYWYQQILGQGPKLLIQFQNNGVVDDSQLPKDRFSAERLKGVDSTLKIQPAKLEDSAVYLCASSLAGWEQYFGPGTRLTVT.

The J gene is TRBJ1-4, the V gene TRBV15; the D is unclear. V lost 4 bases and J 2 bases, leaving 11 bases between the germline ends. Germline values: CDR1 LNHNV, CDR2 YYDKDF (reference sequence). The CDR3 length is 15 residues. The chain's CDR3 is CATSTLPVTNEKLFF. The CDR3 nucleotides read TGTGCCACCAGCACCCTCCCAGTTACTAATGAAAAACTGTTTTTT.

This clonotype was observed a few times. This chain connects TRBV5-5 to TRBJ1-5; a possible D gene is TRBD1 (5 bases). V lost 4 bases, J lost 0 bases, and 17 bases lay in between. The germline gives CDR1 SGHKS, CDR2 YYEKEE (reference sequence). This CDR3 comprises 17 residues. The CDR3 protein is CASSPFKTEVSNQPQHF. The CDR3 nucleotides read TGTGCCAGCAGCCCTTTTAAGACAGAGGTTAGCAATCAGCCCCAGCATTTT.

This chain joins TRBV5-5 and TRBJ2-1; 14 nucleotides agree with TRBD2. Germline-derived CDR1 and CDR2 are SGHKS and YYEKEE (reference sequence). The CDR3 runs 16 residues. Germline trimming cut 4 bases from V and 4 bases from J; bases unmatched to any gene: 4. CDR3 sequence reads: CASSGGLAGVYNEQFF. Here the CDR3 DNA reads TGTGCCAGCAGCGGGGGACTAGCGGGGGTTTACAATGAGCAGTTCTTC. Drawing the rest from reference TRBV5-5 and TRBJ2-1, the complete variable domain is DAGVTQSPTHLIKTRGQQVTLRCSPISGHKSVSWYQQVLGQGPQFIFQYYEKEERGRGNFPDRFSARQFPNYSSELNVNALLLGDSALYLCASSGGLAGVYNEQFFGPGTRLTVL.

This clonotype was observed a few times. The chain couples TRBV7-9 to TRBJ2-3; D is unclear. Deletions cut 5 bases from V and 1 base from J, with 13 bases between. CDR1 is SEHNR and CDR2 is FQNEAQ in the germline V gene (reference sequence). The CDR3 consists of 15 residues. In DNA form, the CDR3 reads TGTGCCAGCAGCCGGCCGACCCTTGGCACAGATACGCAGTATTTT. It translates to CASSRPTLGTDTQYF.

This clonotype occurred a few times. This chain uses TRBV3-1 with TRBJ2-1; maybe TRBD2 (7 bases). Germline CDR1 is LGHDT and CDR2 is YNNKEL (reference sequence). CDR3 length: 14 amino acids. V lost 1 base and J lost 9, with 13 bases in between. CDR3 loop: CASSQAEGGAEQFF. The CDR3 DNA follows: TGTGCCAGCAGCCAAGCTGAGGGGGGGGCTGAGCAGTTCTTC.

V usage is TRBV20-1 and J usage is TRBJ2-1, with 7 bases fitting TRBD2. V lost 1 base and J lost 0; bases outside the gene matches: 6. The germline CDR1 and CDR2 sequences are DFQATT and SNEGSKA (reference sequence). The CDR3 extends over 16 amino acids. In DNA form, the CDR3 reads TGCAGTGCTAGAGGCGGGAGCGGGCTCTCCTACAATGAGCAGTTCTTC. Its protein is CSARGGSGLSYNEQFF.

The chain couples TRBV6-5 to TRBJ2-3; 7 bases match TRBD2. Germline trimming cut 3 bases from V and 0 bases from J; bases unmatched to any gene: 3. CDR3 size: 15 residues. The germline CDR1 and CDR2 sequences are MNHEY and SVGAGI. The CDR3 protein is CASSYGGGSTDTQYF. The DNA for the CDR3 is TGTGCCAGCAGTTATGGCGGGGGAAGCACAGATACGCAGTATTTT.

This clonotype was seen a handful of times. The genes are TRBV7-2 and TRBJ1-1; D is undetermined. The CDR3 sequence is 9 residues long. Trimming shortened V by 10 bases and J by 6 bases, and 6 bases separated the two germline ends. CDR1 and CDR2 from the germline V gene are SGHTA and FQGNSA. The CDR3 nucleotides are TGTGCCACCACCCCTGAAGCTTTCTTT. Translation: CATTPEAFF.

The CDR3 region is CASSLADTFSYEQYF. For the CDR3, the DNA is TGCGCCAGCAGCTTGGCCGACACCTTCTCCTACGAGCAGTACTTC. The chain has TRBV5-1 and TRBJ2-7; D unclear. The CDR3 sequence is 15 residues long. Trimming took off 0 bases at V and 0 bases at J, with 10 bases between the two ends. Germline lookup yields CDR1 SGHRS and CDR2 YFSETQ.

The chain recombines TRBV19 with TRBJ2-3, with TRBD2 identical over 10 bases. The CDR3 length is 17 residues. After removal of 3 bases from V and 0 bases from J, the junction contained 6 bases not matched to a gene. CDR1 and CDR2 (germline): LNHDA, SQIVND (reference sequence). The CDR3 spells CASSINLAGGSTDTQYF. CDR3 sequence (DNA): TGTGCCAGTAGTATTAATTTAGCGGGAGGAAGCACAGATACGCAGTATTTT.

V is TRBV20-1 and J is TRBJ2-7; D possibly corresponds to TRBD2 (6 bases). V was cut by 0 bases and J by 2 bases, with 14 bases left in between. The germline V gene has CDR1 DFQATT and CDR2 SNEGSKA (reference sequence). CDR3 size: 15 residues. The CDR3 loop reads CSARDSSRDPYEQYF. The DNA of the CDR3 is TGCAGTGCTAGAGATTCGTCGCGGGACCCCTACGAGCAGTACTTC.

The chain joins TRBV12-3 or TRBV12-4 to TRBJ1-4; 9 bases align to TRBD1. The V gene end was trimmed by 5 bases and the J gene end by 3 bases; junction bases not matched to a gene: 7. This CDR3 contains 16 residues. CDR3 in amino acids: CASSGGQGQSNEKLFF. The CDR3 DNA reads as TGTGCCAGCAGTGGGGGACAGGGCCAATCTAATGAAAAACTGTTTTTT.

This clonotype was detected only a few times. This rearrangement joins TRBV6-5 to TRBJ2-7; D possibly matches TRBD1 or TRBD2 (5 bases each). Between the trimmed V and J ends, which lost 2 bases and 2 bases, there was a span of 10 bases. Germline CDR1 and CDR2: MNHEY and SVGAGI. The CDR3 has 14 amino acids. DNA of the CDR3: TGTGCCAGCAGTTACGGGGGAACGCCCTACGAGCAGTACTTC. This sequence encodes CASSYGGTPYEQYF.

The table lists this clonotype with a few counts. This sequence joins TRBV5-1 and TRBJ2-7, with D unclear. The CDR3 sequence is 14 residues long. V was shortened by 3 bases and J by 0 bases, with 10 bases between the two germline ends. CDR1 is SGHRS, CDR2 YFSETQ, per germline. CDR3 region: CASSSAVSSYEQYF. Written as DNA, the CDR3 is TGCGCCAGCAGCTCGGCGGTTAGCTCCTACGAGCAGTACTTC.

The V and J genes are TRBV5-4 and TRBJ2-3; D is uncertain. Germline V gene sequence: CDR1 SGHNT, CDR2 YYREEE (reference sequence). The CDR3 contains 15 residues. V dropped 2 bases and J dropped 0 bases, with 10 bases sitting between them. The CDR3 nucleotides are TGTGCCAGCAGCTTTGCAGGTGGAAGCACAGATACGCAGTATTTT. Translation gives CASSFAGGSTDTQYF.

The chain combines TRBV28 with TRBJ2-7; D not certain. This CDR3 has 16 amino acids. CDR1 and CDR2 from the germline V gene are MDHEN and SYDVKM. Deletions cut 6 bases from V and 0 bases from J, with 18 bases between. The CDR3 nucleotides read TGTGCCAGCAGGCCAACCGCGGACGCGAGCTCCTACGAGCAGTACTTC. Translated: CASRPTADASSYEQYF.

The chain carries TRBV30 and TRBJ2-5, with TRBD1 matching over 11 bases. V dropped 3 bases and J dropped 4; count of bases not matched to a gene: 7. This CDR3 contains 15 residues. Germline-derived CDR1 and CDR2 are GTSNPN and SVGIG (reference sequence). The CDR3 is CAWRGGQGVLETQYF. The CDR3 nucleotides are TGTGCCTGGAGGGGGGGACAGGGGGTTTTAGAGACCCAGTACTTC.

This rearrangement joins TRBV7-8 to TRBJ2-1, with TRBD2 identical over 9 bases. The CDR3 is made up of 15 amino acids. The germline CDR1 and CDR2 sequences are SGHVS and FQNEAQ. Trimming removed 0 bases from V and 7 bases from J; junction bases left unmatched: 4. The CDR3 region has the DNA TGTGCCAGCAGCTTAGCGGGTAGCGGGGGAAATGAGCAGTTCTTC. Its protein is CASSLAGSGGNEQFF.

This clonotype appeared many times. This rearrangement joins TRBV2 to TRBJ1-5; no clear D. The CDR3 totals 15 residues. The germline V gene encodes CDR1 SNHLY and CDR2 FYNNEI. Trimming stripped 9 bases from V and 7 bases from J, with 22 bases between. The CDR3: CASSPSPSLTQPQHF. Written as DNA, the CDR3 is TGTGCCAGTTCCCCAAGCCCCTCTCTTACACAGCCCCAGCATTTT. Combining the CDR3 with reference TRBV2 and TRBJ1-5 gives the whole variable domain EPEVTQTPSHQVTQMGQEVILRCVPISNHLYFYWYRQILGQKVEFLVSFYNNEISEKSEIFDDQFSVERPDGSNFTLKIRSTKLEDSAMYFCASSPSPSLTQPQHFGDGTRLSIL.

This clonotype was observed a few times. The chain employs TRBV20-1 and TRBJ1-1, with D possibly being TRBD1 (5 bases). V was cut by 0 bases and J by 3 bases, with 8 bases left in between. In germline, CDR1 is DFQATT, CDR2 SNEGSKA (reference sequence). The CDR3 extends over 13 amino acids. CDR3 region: CSAREGRHTEAFF. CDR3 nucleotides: TGCAGTGCTAGAGAGGGACGGCACACTGAAGCTTTCTTT.